This TCR beta chain was documented in a study of cytomegalovirus exposure and HLA in healthy donors. Details on this clone: An end of the junction differs from the germline gene, which may be a read error.

The CDR3 loop spans 14 amino acids. The germline CDR1 and CDR2 sequences are SGHTA and FQGNSA. PCR was performed using 60 Vbeta and 13 Jbeta primers. Method: immunoSEQ multiplex PCR; TCRdb's copy keeps in-frame clones and lacks some. This table holds 140,000 to 150,000 clones, over 70% found once. This chain joins TRBV7-2 and TRBJ2-7; weak D call: TRBD2 (6 bases). Sequencing input: PBMCs. The clonotype comes from a middle-aged woman in good health and CMV-seropositive. The DNA of the CDR3 is TGTGCCAGCAGCTCGCCGGGAGCGTCCTACGAGCAATACTTC. This codes for CASSSPGASYEQYF.